The 22 T cell receptor beta chains given below trace back to one sample, sequenced in a study of metastatic and nonmetastatic thyroid tumors. With MiXCR, TCRdb called clones anew from the PCR reads. The sample records approximately 13,000 clones, more than 10% being singletons. Among the patients, none had received any treatment before thyroid surgery. The specimen sequenced was blood. Every receptor here comes from a female donor with papillary thyroid cancer or a benign thyroid nodule (not recorded which). Some clones in this sample may be carry-over from other donors' samples.

This clone showed up just once. The chain combines TRBV6-1 with TRBJ2-2; D perhaps matches TRBD1 (5 bases). The CDR3 totals 15 residues. The germline gives CDR1 MNHNS, CDR2 SASEGT. The CDR3 DNA sequence: TGTGGGTGCAGTGAAGGCCAGGGCGGTCCCGGGGAGCTGTTTTTT. Protein product: CGCSEGQGGPGELFF.

This clone was detected ten times or more. The chain is built from TRBV19 and TRBJ2-2; the D is unclear. V was pared by 6 bases and J by 7 bases, with 15 bases between. CDR1 and CDR2 from the germline V gene are LNHDA and SQIVND (reference sequence). This CDR3 contains 14 residues. The CDR3, as DNA: TGTGCCAGTAGACATGCGGCGGCGGACGGGGAGCTGTTTTTT. Translation gives CASRHAAADGELFF.

About this clone itself: Sequence at one end of the junction differs from germline and may be a read error. The V gene is TRBV2, the J gene TRBJ1-5; D is ambiguous. Germline lookup yields CDR1 SNHLY and CDR2 FYNNEI. The CDR3 is made up of 13 amino acids. The CDR3 spells CASSDDQAQPQHF. Here the CDR3 DNA reads TGTGCCAGCAGCGACGACCAAGCTCAGCCCCAACATTTT. The whole variable domain, remainder taken from reference TRBV2 and TRBJ1-5, is EPEVTQTPSHQVTQMGQEVILRCVPISNHLYFYWYRQILGQKVEFLVSFYNNEISEKSEIFDDQFSVERPDGSNFTLKIRSTKLEDSAMYFCASSDDQAQPQHFGDGTRLSIL.

In this sample, this clone turned up many times. The chain couples TRBV4-2 to TRBJ1-1; TRBD1 agrees at 9 bases. Germline V lookup: CDR1 LGHNA, CDR2 YNFKEQ. Trimming took 5 bases from V and 3 from J; bases not matched to a gene: 10. There are 16 residues in the CDR3. The CDR3 region has the DNA TGTGCCAGCAGCGCTCCCGGGACAGGGAAACACACTGAAGCTTTCTTT. Its protein product is CASSAPGTGKHTEAFF.

This clone is labeled as medium-sized (0.01 to 0.1%). V usage is TRBV6-2 or TRBV6-3 and J usage is TRBJ2-7, with 7 bases matching TRBD2. The junction had 10 bases not matched to a gene; V was cut back by 0 bases and J by 5 bases. CDR1 is MNHEY and CDR2 is SVGEGT in the germline V gene. This CDR3 has 16 amino acids. CDR3 nucleotide sequence: TGTGCCAGCAGTTACTCGGACGGCGGGAGAAGGGACGAGCAGTACTTC. This translates into CASSYSDGGRRDEQYF.

This clone rates as medium-sized (0.01 to 0.1%). V and J are TRBV15 and TRBJ2-1, with a tentative D call TRBD1 (6 bases). Between the trimmed V and J ends, which lost 0 bases and 0 bases, there was a span of 12 bases. This CDR3 has 17 residues. From germline, CDR1 is LNHNV and CDR2 YYDKDF (reference sequence). The CDR3 DNA follows: TGTGCCACCAGCAGAGATATTAACAGGGACTCCTACAATGAGCAGTTCTTC. Residues: CATSRDINRDSYNEQFF. Looking up the rest from reference TRBV15 and TRBJ2-1 gives the full variable domain: DAMVIQNPRYQVTQFGKPVTLSCSQTLNHNVMYWYQQKSSQAPKLLFHYYDKDFNNEADTPDNFQSRRPNTSFCFLDIRSPGLGDTAMYLCATSRDINRDSYNEQFFGPGTRLTVL.

As for this clone: The sample contains more than one DNA sequence encoding this CDR3. The CDR3 sequence: CASKFGTGGFGGGNTEAFF. DNA for the CDR3: TGTGCCAGCAAGTTTGGGACAGGTGGGTTCGGTGGGGGGAACACTGAAGCTTTCTTT. The V call is TRBV2, the J call TRBJ1-1; 8 bases line up with TRBD1. J was trimmed by 1 base and V by 7 bases; bases with no gene match: 20. Germline values: CDR1 SNHLY, CDR2 FYNNEI. CDR3 size: 19 residues.

This clone is classed as medium-sized (0.01 to 0.1%). The identical CDR3 is also encoded by other nucleotide sequences in the sample. The chain combines TRBV25-1 with TRBJ2-7; 8 bases align to TRBD2. CDR3 length: 15 amino acids. V shed 3 bases and J 6 bases; nucleotides not matched to a gene: 10. Germline assignment: CDR1 MGHDK and CDR2 SYGVNS. In nucleotides, the CDR3 is TGTGCCAGCAGTGATCTCTTGGCGGGAGGCGCCGAGCAGTACTTC. As protein: CASSDLLAGGAEQYF.

This clone was detected a few times. The J gene is TRBJ1-1, the V gene TRBV6-1, with D hard to call. V was trimmed by 9 bases and J by 4 bases, leaving 21 bases between them. There are 15 residues in the CDR3. In germline, CDR1 is MNHNS, CDR2 SASEGT. The CDR3 loop is CARTLEGAGGTEAFF. CDR3 nucleotides: TGTGCCAGAACTCTAGAGGGCGCAGGAGGCACTGAAGCTTTCTTT.

A remark on this clone: The sample carries other DNA sequences with the same CDR3. This chain links TRBV4-2 with TRBJ2-1; D is uncertain. V was trimmed by 5 bases and J by 10 bases, leaving 18 bases between them. Germline V gene sequence: CDR1 LGHNA, CDR2 YNFKEQ. CDR3 length: 14 residues. CDR3 DNA sequence: TGTGCCAGCAGCGTCACCCCCTCTTTTATCGAGCAGTTCTTC. This gives the protein CASSVTPSFIEQFF.

This clone was counted many times. Other DNA variants within this sample encode the same CDR3. The chain couples TRBV6-2 or TRBV6-3 to TRBJ2-5; 10 bases agree with TRBD2. The junction had 4 bases not matched to a gene; V was cut back by 8 bases and J by 1 base. The CDR3 consists of 14 residues. CDR1 is MNHEY and CDR2 is SVGEGT in the germline V gene. The CDR3 here is CASGGLATQETQYF. The CDR3 DNA reads as TGTGCCAGCGGGGGACTAGCGACCCAAGAGACCCAGTACTTC.

This clone qualifies as medium-sized. The chain employs TRBV28 and TRBJ2-1; 10 bases are shared with TRBD2. Germline V lookup: CDR1 MDHEN, CDR2 SYDVKM. CDR3 length: 16 residues. V dropped 0 bases and J dropped 7; count of bases not matched to a gene: 6. CDR3 protein: CASSLWASGRQNEQFF. In nucleotides, the CDR3 is TGTGCCAGCAGTTTATGGGCTAGCGGGAGACAGAATGAGCAGTTCTTC.

This clone has ten or more counts. The V call is TRBV5-6, the J call TRBJ1-5; D is unresolved. CDR3 length: 13 amino acids. Trimming took 0 bases from V and 3 from J, leaving 4 bases between them. Germline CDR1 reads SGHDT; CDR2 reads YYEEEE. The CDR3 loop is CASSLGANQPQHF. CDR3 in DNA: TGTGCCAGCAGCTTGGGGGCCAATCAGCCCCAGCATTTT.

To note about this clone: One junction end disagrees with the germline gene, perhaps due to a read error. This rearrangement joins TRBV7-2 to TRBJ2-5; D ambiguous. The germline gives CDR1 SGHTA, CDR2 FQGNSA. This CDR3 has 13 amino acids. This CDR3 is CASSSRFQETQYF. The CDR3 DNA sequence: TGTGCCAGTAGCTCCAGGTTTCAAGAGACCCAGTACTTC.

This clone was seen more than once but under ten times. The V and J genes are TRBV6-2 or TRBV6-3 and TRBJ2-2; 7 bases match TRBD1. The CDR3 is 14 amino acids. The germline gives CDR1 MNHEY, CDR2 SVGEGT. Unmatched junction bases numbered 4, after V lost 7 bases and J lost 2 bases. Here the CDR3 DNA reads TGTGCCAGCATCACAGGGGCTAACACCGGGGAGCTGTTTTTT. This sequence encodes CASITGANTGELFF.

The chain employs TRBV6-1 and TRBJ2-7, with TRBD1 as a possible D gene (5 bases). The germline V and J ends were trimmed by 6 bases and 2 bases, with 14 bases remaining between them. The CDR3 covers 14 residues. Germline-derived CDR1 and CDR2 are MNHNS and SASEGT. CDR3 bases: TGTGCCAGCAGGAAATCTAGGGGTGCCTACGAGCAGTACTTC. It specifies CASRKSRGAYEQYF.

This clone is deemed medium-sized. This chain links TRBV28 with TRBJ2-2, with unresolved D. Trimming took off 5 bases at V and 4 bases at J, with 5 bases between the two ends. Germline CDR1 MDHEN, CDR2 SYDVKM. The CDR3 is 12 amino acids. CDR3 region: CASSPSTGELFF. The CDR3 DNA follows: TGTGCCAGCAGTCCTTCCACCGGGGAGCTGTTTTTT.

This clone was observed many times. The chain is built from TRBV2 and TRBJ1-3, with TRBD1 matching over 7 bases. Germline V CDR1 and CDR2: SNHLY, FYNNEI. The CDR3 totals 14 residues. V shed 5 bases and J 3 bases; nucleotides not matched to a gene: 4. The CDR3 region is CASSITGDGNTIYF. The CDR3 nucleotides read TGTGCCAGCAGTATAACAGGGGATGGAAACACCATATATTTT. Drawing the rest from reference TRBV2 and TRBJ1-3, the complete variable domain is EPEVTQTPSHQVTQMGQEVILRCVPISNHLYFYWYRQILGQKVEFLVSFYNNEISEKSEIFDDQFSVERPDGSNFTLKIRSTKLEDSAMYFCASSITGDGNTIYFGEGSWLTVV.

This clone came up a few times. J is TRBJ2-1 and V is TRBV12-3 or TRBV12-4, with TRBD1 matching over 8 bases. J gave up 6 bases and V 6 bases, and 1 base lay outside the gene matches. There are 12 residues in the CDR3. CDR3 coding DNA: TGTGCCAGCAGGCAGGGGGCCAATGAGCAGTTCTTC. Amino acids: CASRQGANEQFF.

This clone has at least ten counts. The sample holds other DNA sequences that translate to the same CDR3. The rearrangement links TRBV11-2 to TRBJ2-7, with D hard to call. This CDR3 has 15 amino acids. The V end was cut by 6 bases, the J end by 2 bases, with 17 bases between. The germline V gene has CDR1 SGHAT and CDR2 FQNNGV. The CDR3 loop reads CASRHNLDSAYEQYF. The CDR3 coding sequence is TGTGCCAGCAGGCACAACCTAGACTCCGCCTACGAGCAGTACTTC.

In this sample, this clone turned up many times. The rearrangement joins TRBV25-1 to TRBJ2-1; D remains ambiguous. V was trimmed by 1 base and J by 3 bases, leaving 13 bases between them. The CDR3 loop spans 16 amino acids. Germline CDR1 reads MGHDK; CDR2 reads SYGVNS. In DNA form, the CDR3 reads TGTGCCAGCAGTGAATTTGCGGCCAACCTCTACAATGAGCAGTTCTTC. It is translated as CASSEFAANLYNEQFF.

In its sample, this clone was seen many times. The gene calls are TRBV24-1 and TRBJ1-2, with 7 positions matching TRBD1. The CDR3 loop spans 12 amino acids. The germline CDR1 and CDR2 sequences are KGHDR and SFDVKD. After removal of 9 bases from V and 4 bases from J, the junction contained 4 bases not matched to a gene. The CDR3: CATEDRSYGYTF. CDR3 bases: TGTGCCACCGAGGACAGGTCCTATGGCTACACCTTC.